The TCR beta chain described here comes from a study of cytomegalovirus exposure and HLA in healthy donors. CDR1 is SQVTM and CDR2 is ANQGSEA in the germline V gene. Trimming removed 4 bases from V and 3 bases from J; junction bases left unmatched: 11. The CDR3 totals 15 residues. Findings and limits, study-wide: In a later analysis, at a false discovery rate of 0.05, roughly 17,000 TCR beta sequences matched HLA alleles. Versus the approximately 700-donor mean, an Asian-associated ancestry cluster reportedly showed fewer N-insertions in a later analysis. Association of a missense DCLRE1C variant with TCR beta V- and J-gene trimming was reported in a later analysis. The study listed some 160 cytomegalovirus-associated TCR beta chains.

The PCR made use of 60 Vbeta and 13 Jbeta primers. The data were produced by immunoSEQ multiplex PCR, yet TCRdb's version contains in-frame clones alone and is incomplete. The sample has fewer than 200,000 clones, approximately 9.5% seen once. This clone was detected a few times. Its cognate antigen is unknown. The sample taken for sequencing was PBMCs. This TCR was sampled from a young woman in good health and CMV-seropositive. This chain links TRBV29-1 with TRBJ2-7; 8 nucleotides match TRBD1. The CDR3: CSVGATGTGIYEQYF. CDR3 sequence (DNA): TGCAGCGTTGGAGCCACCGGGACAGGTATCTACGAGCAGTACTTC.